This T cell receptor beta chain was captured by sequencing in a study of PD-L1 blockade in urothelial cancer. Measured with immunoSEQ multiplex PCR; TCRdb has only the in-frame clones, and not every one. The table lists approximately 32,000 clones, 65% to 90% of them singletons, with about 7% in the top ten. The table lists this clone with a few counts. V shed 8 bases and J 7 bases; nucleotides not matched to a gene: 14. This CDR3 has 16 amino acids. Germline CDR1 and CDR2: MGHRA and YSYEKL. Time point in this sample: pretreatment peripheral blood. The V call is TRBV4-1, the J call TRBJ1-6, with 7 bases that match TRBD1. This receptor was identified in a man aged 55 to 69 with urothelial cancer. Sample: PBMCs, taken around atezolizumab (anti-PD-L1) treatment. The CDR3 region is CASRPQGEGQNSPLHF. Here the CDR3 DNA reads TGCGCCAGCCGACCTCAGGGAGAGGGACAGAATTCACCCCTCCACTTT.